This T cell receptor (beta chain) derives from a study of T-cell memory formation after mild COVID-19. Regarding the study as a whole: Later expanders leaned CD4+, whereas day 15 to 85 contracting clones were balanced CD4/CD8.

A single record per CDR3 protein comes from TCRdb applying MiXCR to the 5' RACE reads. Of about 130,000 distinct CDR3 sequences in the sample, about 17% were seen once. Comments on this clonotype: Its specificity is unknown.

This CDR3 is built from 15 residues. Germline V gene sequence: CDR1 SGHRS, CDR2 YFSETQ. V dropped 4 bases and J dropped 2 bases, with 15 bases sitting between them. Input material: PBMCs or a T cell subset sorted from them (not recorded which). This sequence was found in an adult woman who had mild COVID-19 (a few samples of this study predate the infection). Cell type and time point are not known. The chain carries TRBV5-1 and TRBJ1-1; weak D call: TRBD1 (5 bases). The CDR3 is CASSLGGTFNTEAFF. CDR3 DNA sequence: TGCGCCAGCAGCCTTGGGGGGACCTTTAACACTGAAGCTTTCTTT.